This TCR beta chain was sequenced in a study of blood T cells in healthy people across ages. Sample-barcoded 5' priming and a J-beta primer mix drove a second PCR of about 6 to 11 cycles. A single record per CDR3 protein comes from TCRdb applying MiXCR to the 5' RACE reads. The sample contains more than 500,000 distinct CDR3 sequences, around 27% of which appear only once. The length of the CDR3 is 14 residues. The V segment lost 4 bases and the J segment 6 bases; nucleotides outside the gene matches: 5. These data are also associated with another study on T cells of mothers and their children.

The TCR comes from a boy aged 2 to 9 in good health. The sequenced sample consisted of blood. This chain links TRBV12-3 or TRBV12-4 with TRBJ2-4, with 8 bases identical to TRBD2. The CDR3 DNA reads TGTGCCAGCAGTTCGGGAGGGGTCACAAACATTCAGTACTTC. Its translation: CASSSGGVTNIQYF.